Shown below are 17 T cell receptor beta chains from a single sample sequenced in a study of T-cell reconstitution after alpha-beta-depleted transplantation in children. A TCRbeta library incorporating unique molecular identifiers was prepared. TCRdb fed the PCR reads into MiXCR, producing one record per CDR3 protein. This table holds fewer than 95,000 distinct CDR3 sequences, 9% to 15% found once. The sample consisted of PBMCs from the stem cell graft donor, taken from the stem cell graft. The receptor set was obtained from a human donor who donated a stem cell graft to a child with inherited bone marrow failure.

This clonotype was seen many times. V and J are TRBV7-3 and TRBJ2-3; no clear D. Trimming left V 5 bases short and J 2 bases short, with 8 bases between. CDR1 and CDR2 (germline): SGHTA, FQGTGA. The CDR3 runs to 13 residues. CDR3 sequence reads: CASSPPTTDTQYF. The CDR3 DNA sequence: TGTGCCAGCAGCCCCCCGACCACAGATACGCAGTATTTT.

The table lists this clonotype with many counts. This chain links TRBV7-2 with TRBJ2-4, with D uncertain. Per the germline V gene, CDR1 is SGHTA and CDR2 is FQGNSA. V was shortened by 7 bases and J by 14 bases, with 21 bases between the two germline ends. This CDR3 comprises 13 residues. Written as DNA, the CDR3 is TGTGCCAGCAACTCCCCCTTGACGCCTGGGAAGTACTTC. It encodes CASNSPLTPGKYF.

This clonotype appeared many times. V gene TRBV15 combines with J gene TRBJ2-1; 11 positions agree with TRBD2. J lost 6 bases, V lost 0 bases, and 13 bases had no gene match. From germline, CDR1 is LNHNV and CDR2 YYDKDF (reference sequence). This CDR3 is built from 19 residues. This CDR3 reads CATSRDAFTGLAGGNEQFF. Here the CDR3 DNA reads TGTGCCACCAGCAGAGATGCCTTTACCGGGCTAGCGGGAGGCAATGAGCAGTTCTTC.

This clonotype has at least ten counts. This chain links TRBV5-1 with TRBJ2-1, with D maybe TRBD2 (6 bases). From germline, CDR1 is SGHRS and CDR2 YFSETQ. The V and J ends lost 4 bases and 2 bases respectively, with 10 bases between them. CDR3 size: 14 residues. The CDR3 reads CASSTGGAYNEQFF. In nucleotides, the CDR3 is TGCGCCAGCAGCACCGGGGGAGCCTACAATGAGCAGTTCTTC.

This clonotype was recorded at least ten times. The chain is built from TRBV14 and TRBJ2-2, with D tentatively TRBD1 (6 bases). Per germline, CDR1 SGHDN and CDR2 FVKESK. Trimming removed 1 base from V and 0 bases from J, with 6 bases in between. The CDR3 has 15 amino acids. The CDR3 DNA reads TGTGCCAGCAGCCAAGCAGGGGCGAACACCGGGGAGCTGTTTTTT. Its translation: CASSQAGANTGELFF.

There are many counts of this clonotype. The chain recombines TRBV20-1 with TRBJ2-1, with 8 bases identical to TRBD2. This CDR3 spans 15 amino acids. The germline gives CDR1 DFQATT, CDR2 SNEGSKA (reference sequence). V lost 0 bases, J lost 4 bases, and 5 bases stayed unmatched. Here the CDR3 reads CSARESSGEYNEQFF. The CDR3 region has the DNA TGCAGTGCTAGAGAAAGTAGCGGGGAATACAATGAGCAGTTCTTC.

This clonotype occurred many times. The chain employs TRBV20-1 and TRBJ1-1; 7 nucleotides line up with TRBD1. Germline CDR1 DFQATT, CDR2 SNEGSKA (reference sequence). V gave up 5 bases and J gave up 0 bases; unmatched junction bases: 6. The CDR3 covers 14 residues. The CDR3 DNA is TGCAGTGCTGGGATTGGGACAGTGAACACTGAAGCTTTCTTT. It codes for CSAGIGTVNTEAFF.

The sample holds many counts of this clonotype. This rearrangement joins TRBV7-8 to TRBJ2-5, with TRBD2 matching over 7 bases. The J segment lost 13 bases and the V segment lost 4 bases, leaving 9 bases of the junction unmatched. The CDR3 has 12 amino acids. Per the germline V gene, CDR1 is SGHVS and CDR2 is FQNEAQ. CDR3 DNA: TGTGCCAGCAGCTCCTCTAGCGGCTTACTGTACTTC. This gives the protein CASSSSSGLLYF. The variable domain in full, with the rest retrieved from reference TRBV7-8 and TRBJ2-5, is GAGVSQSPRYKVAKRGQDVALRCDPISGHVSLFWYQQALGQGPEFLTYFQNEAQLDKSGLPSDRFFAERPEGSVSTLKIQRTQQEDSAVYLCASSSSSGLLYFGPGTRLLVL.

At least ten counts were recorded for this clonotype. V is TRBV2 and J is TRBJ2-5; 7 nucleotides agree with TRBD2. V trimming: 8 bases; J trimming: 5 bases; junction bases outside the gene matches: 8. The CDR3 runs to 13 residues. The germline V gene encodes CDR1 SNHLY and CDR2 FYNNEI. The CDR3 DNA sequence: TGTGCCAGCCTCCATCGCGGGAGTGAGACCCAGTACTTC. The encoded protein is CASLHRGSETQYF.

This clonotype was counted many times. The V call is TRBV10-3, the J call TRBJ2-7; the match to TRBD1 covers 11 bases. This CDR3 region has 15 residues. V shed 4 bases and J 3 bases; nucleotides not matched to a gene: 5. Germline CDR1 ENHRY, CDR2 SYGVKD. The CDR3 here is CAISASGTGGYEQYF. DNA of the CDR3: TGTGCCATCAGTGCCTCAGGGACAGGGGGCTACGAGCAGTACTTC.

The rearrangement uses TRBV29-1 and TRBJ2-5; D is perhaps TRBD1 (6 bases). Trimming removed 6 bases at V and 7 bases at J, with 12 bases between. The CDR3 has 11 amino acids. Germline V gene lookup returns CDR1 SQVTM and CDR2 ANQGSEA. CDR3 in DNA: TGCAGCGTGGGGGCGTCTGGGACCCAGTACTTC. This gives the protein CSVGASGTQYF. Drawing the rest from reference TRBV29-1 and TRBJ2-5, the complete variable domain is SAVISQKPSRDICQRGTSLTIQCQVDSQVTMMFWYRQQPGQSLTLIATANQGSEATYESGFVIDKFPISRPNLTFSTLTVSNMSPEDSSIYLCSVGASGTQYFGPGTRLLVL.

This clonotype was seen repeatedly, ten times or more. The junction differs from germline at one of its ends, possibly a read error. The rearrangement links TRBV2 to TRBJ1-5; D may be TRBD1 (6 bases). The germline gives CDR1 SNHLY, CDR2 FYNNEI. This CDR3 contains 16 residues. CDR3 nucleotide sequence: TGTGCCATCAGTCCTAGGACAGTACGGGATGGTCAGCCCCAGCATTTT. It encodes CAISPRTVRDGQPQHF.

V and J are TRBV4-3 and TRBJ1-1; 9 bases are a match to TRBD1. Germline-derived CDR1 and CDR2 are LGHNA and YSLEER. With 4 bases clipped from V and 3 bases from J, the junction kept 6 bases outside the gene matches. The CDR3 is 15 residues long. The CDR3 sequence: CASSRPGQGDTEAFF. DNA of the CDR3: TGCGCCAGCAGCCGCCCGGGACAGGGTGACACTGAAGCTTTCTTT.

This clonotype came up many times. J is TRBJ1-2 and V is TRBV29-1; D gene ambiguous. The CDR3 consists of 13 residues. The V end lost 0 bases, the J end lost 7 bases, and 12 bases lay between the germline ends. Per the germline V gene, CDR1 is SQVTM and CDR2 is ANQGSEA. The CDR3 reads CSVEDQGSGGYTF. CDR3 in DNA: TGCAGCGTTGAAGATCAAGGGAGCGGTGGCTACACCTTC.

This clonotype was counted at least ten times. The chain combines TRBV15 with TRBJ1-5; no clear D gene. From germline, CDR1 is LNHNV and CDR2 YYDKDF (reference sequence). There are 17 residues in the CDR3. V was pared by 5 bases and J by 6 bases, with 23 bases between. The CDR3 region is CATSLEVTAGFGQPQHF. The CDR3 region has the DNA TGTGCCACCAGCCTAGAGGTCACCGCCGGTTTTGGTCAGCCCCAGCATTTT. Using reference TRBV15 and TRBJ1-5 for the parts outside the CDR3, the full variable domain is DAMVIQNPRYQVTQFGKPVTLSCSQTLNHNVMYWYQQKSSQAPKLLFHYYDKDFNNEADTPDNFQSRRPNTSFCFLDIRSPGLGDTAMYLCATSLEVTAGFGQPQHFGDGTRLSIL.

This clonotype was detected ten times or more. The chain carries TRBV20-1 and TRBJ2-3; 9 bases are a match to TRBD2. Germline V gene data show CDR1 as DFQATT and CDR2 as SNEGSKA (reference sequence). The CDR3 runs 15 residues. Unmatched junction bases numbered 9, after V lost 6 bases and J lost 2 bases. The CDR3 spells CSAPESGGYTDTQYF. CDR3 nucleotides: TGCAGTGCCCCAGAGAGCGGGGGGTACACAGATACGCAGTATTTT.

This clonotype was detected a few times. The chain employs TRBV29-1 and TRBJ2-7; the D gene is possibly TRBD1 (6 bases). The germline gives CDR1 SQVTM, CDR2 ANQGSEA. Trimming left V 7 bases short and J 0 bases short, with 10 bases between. This CDR3 spans 12 amino acids. CDR3 coding DNA: TGCAGCGCTCGGGACACCTCCTACGAGCAGTACTTC. Translating it yields CSARDTSYEQYF.